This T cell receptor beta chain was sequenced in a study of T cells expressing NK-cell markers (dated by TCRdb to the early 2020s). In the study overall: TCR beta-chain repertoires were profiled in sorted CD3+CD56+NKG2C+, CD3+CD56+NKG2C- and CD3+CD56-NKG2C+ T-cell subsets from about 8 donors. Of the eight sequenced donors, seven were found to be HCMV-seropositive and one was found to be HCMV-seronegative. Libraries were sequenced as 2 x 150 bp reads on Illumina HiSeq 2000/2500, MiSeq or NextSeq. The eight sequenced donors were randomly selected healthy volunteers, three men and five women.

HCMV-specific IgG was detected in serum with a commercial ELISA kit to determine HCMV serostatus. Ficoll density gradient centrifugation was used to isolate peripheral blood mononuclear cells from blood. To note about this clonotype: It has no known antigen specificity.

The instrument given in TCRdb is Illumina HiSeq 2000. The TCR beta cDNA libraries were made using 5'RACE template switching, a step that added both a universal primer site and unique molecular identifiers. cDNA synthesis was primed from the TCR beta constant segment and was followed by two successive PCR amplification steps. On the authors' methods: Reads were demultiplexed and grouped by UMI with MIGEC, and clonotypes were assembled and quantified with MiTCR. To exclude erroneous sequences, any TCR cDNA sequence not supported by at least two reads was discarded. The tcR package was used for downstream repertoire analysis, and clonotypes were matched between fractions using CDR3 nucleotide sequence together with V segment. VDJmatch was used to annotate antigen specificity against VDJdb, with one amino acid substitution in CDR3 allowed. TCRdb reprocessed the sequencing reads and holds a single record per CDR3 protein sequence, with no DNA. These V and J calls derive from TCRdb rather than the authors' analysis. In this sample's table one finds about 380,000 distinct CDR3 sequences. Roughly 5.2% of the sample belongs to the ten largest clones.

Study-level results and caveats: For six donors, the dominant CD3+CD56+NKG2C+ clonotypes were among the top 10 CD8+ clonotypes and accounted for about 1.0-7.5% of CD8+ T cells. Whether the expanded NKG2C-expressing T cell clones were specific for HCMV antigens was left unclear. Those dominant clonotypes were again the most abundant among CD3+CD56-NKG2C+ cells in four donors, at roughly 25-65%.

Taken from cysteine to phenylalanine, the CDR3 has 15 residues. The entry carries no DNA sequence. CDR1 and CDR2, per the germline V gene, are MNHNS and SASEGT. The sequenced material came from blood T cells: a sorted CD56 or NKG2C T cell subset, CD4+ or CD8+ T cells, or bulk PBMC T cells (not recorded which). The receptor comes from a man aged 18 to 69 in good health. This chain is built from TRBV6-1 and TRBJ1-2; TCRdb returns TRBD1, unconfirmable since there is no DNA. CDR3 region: CASSEAGQISYGYTF.